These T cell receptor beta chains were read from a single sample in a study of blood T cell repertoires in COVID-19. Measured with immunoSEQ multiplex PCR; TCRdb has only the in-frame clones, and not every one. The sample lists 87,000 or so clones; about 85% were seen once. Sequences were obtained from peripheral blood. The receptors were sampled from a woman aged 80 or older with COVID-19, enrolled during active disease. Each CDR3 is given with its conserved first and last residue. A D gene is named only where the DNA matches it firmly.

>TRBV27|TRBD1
CASSWTGGVGETQYF
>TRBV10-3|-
CAISESGTSPIAKNIQYF
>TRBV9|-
CASGSLPGSEQFF
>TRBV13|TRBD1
CASSAYRTGAYEQYF
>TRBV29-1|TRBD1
CSGDRGNTQYF
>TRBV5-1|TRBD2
CASSSDGTSQETQYF
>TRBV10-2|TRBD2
CASGPGLAVTGELFF
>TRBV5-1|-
CASSLGVGGMSGELFF
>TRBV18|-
CASSPQTSYEQYF
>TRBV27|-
CASAGSGETQYF
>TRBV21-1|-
CASSKGRQWVAESTDTQYF
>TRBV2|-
CASSEDRLNTEAFF
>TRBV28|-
CASSFWRNTEAFF
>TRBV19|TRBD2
CASSIHRGLAGGTYNEQFF
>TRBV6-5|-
CASNRGNQPQHF
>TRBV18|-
CASSSFYEQFF